Each of the 2 T cell receptor beta chains below was sequenced from the same sample in a study of cytomegalovirus exposure and HLA in healthy donors (dated by TCRdb to 2016 to 2017). The receptor library was made with the immunoSEQ multiplex PCR assay. A mixture of 60 forward primers for TCR Vbeta segments and 13 reverse primers for TCR Jbeta segments was used in the multiplex PCR. TCRdb provides this immuneACCESS table in a form limited to in-frame rearrangements. Some clones are lacking; in checked studies, under half of them reflect an unresolved V gene, and why the rest are absent is not known. The sample table lists about 150,000 clones, 75% of them with a count of one. About 11% of the sample rests with the top ten. Sequenced material: PBMCs. The receptors shown here come from a young man in good health and CMV-seropositive.

The V gene is TRBV5-4, the J gene TRBJ2-1, with 7 bases that match TRBD1. V lost 4 bases to trimming and J lost 2 bases; unmatched junction nucleotides: 6. Germline V CDR1 and CDR2: SGHNT, YYREEE (reference sequence). The CDR3 loop spans 15 amino acids. Here the CDR3 reads CASSPGQTTYNEQFF. DNA of the CDR3: TGTGCCAGCAGCCCGGGACAGACTACCTACAATGAGCAGTTCTTC.

V gene TRBV4-2 combines with J gene TRBJ2-7, with a tentative D call TRBD2 (5 bases). Per germline, CDR1 LGHNA and CDR2 YNFKEQ. The CDR3 has 16 residues. The V end was cut by 1 base, the J end by 6 bases, with 19 bases between. CDR3 in amino acids: CASSQVLSGLFGEQYF. The CDR3 nucleotides read TGTGCCAGCAGCCAAGTCTTAAGCGGTCTCTTCGGCGAGCAGTACTTC.